This passage covers 20 T cell receptor beta chains from one sample sequenced in a study of chemoradiotherapy in HPV16-positive cancers. TCRdb keeps only in-frame clones here, not all; method: immunoSEQ multiplex PCR. This sample has approximately 330 clones, with around 89% found just once. The specimen was tumor tissue, collected from a patient who underwent chemoradiotherapy. All receptors derive from a human donor with HPV-associated anogenital cancer.

The rearrangement uses TRBV7-8 and TRBJ1-1, with D unresolved. The V end lost 1 base, the J end lost 2 bases, and 14 bases lay between the germline ends. The CDR3 runs to 16 residues. In germline, CDR1 is SGHVS, CDR2 FQNEAQ. The CDR3 sequence is CASSLEHALPNTEAFF. In DNA form, the CDR3 reads TGTGCCAGCAGCTTAGAACACGCTTTGCCCAACACTGAAGCTTTCTTT.

This chain joins TRBV27 and TRBJ1-5; D gene uncertain. V lost 0 bases to trimming and J lost 4 bases, with 16 bases between them. The germline CDR1 and CDR2 sequences are MNHEY and SMNVEV (reference sequence). The CDR3 is made up of 17 amino acids. The CDR3, as DNA: TGTGCCAGCAGTTTATCCAGGTCAGGCAGTTCTAATCAGCCCCAGCATTTT. It yields the protein CASSLSRSGSSNQPQHF.

The chain recombines TRBV7-2 with TRBJ1-5; a possible D gene is TRBD1 (6 bases). With 4 bases removed from V and 6 bases from J, the gap between germline ends came to 10 bases. The CDR3 totals 13 residues. Germline V gene sequence: CDR1 SGHTA, CDR2 FQGNSA. CDR3 loop: CASSSQGGQPQHF. The CDR3 nucleotides read TGTGCCAGCAGCTCACAGGGAGGTCAGCCCCAGCATTTT. Using reference TRBV7-2 and TRBJ1-5 for the parts outside the CDR3, the full variable domain is GAGVSQSPSNKVTEKGKDVELRCDPISGHTALYWYRQSLGQGLEFLIYFQGNSAPDKSGLPSDRFSAERTGGSVSTLTIQRTQQEDSAVYLCASSSQGGQPQHFGDGTRLSIL.

The chain joins TRBV18 to TRBJ1-1, with D perhaps matching TRBD1 (5 bases). From germline, CDR1 is KGHSH and CDR2 LQKENI. V dropped 6 bases and J dropped 3 bases, with 11 bases sitting between them. The CDR3 runs to 13 residues. CDR3 in DNA: TGTGCCAGCTCCCAGGGATGGGACACTGAAGCTTTCTTT. As protein: CASSQGWDTEAFF.

CDR3 bases: TGTGCCAGCTCACGGGAAAGGGACAGGTATGCCAAGGGCCCTAATCAGCCCCAGCATTTT. This gives the protein CASSRERDRYAKGPNQPQHF. V gene TRBV18 combines with J gene TRBJ1-5, with 8 positions matching TRBD1. Germline CDR1 reads KGHSH; CDR2 reads LQKENI. The CDR3 is made up of 20 amino acids. Germline trimming cut 4 bases from V and 4 bases from J; bases unmatched to any gene: 21. The whole variable domain, remainder taken from reference TRBV18 and TRBJ1-5, is NAGVMQNPRHLVRRRGQEARLRCSPMKGHSHVYWYRQLPEEGLKFMVYLQKENIIDESGMPKERFSAEFPKEGPSILRIQQVVRGDSAAYFCASSRERDRYAKGPNQPQHFGDGTRLSIL.

The chain employs TRBV9 and TRBJ2-1; possible D gene TRBD1, 5 bases. V lost 5 bases and J lost 4, with 10 bases in between. The CDR3 covers 13 residues. CDR1 SGDLS and CDR2 YYNGEE come from the germline V gene. The CDR3 nucleotides read TGTGCCAGCAGGCCGACAGATTACAATGAGCAGTTCTTC. It encodes CASRPTDYNEQFF.

Only one count was recorded for this clone. The chain recombines TRBV7-9 with TRBJ2-1; weak D call: TRBD2 (6 bases). CDR1 and CDR2 (germline): SEHNR, FQNEAQ (reference sequence). The CDR3 loop spans 13 amino acids. Trimming pared 6 bases from V and 2 bases from J, leaving 8 bases between. CDR3 DNA: TGTGCCAGCAGACTAGCCCCCTACAATGAGCAGTTCTTC. Translated: CASRLAPYNEQFF.

The chain recombines TRBV5-1 with TRBJ2-7; D may match TRBD1 or TRBD2 (5 bases each). The germline gives CDR1 SGHRS, CDR2 YFSETQ. Trimming took 7 bases from V and 10 from J, leaving 21 bases between them. This CDR3 contains 13 residues. CDR3 amino acids: CASGLTGGINQYF. The CDR3 coding sequence is TGCGCCAGCGGATTGACTGGGGGAATCAATCAGTACTTC. Full variable domain (remainder filled in from reference TRBV5-1 and TRBJ2-7): KAGVTQTPRYLIKTRGQQVTLSCSPISGHRSVSWYQQTPGQGLQFLFEYFSETQRNKGNFPGRFSGRQFSNSRSEMNVSTLELGDSALYLCASGLTGGINQYFGPGTRLTVT.

The chain uses TRBV4-1 and TRBJ1-2; maybe TRBD1 (5 bases). The germline V gene has CDR1 MGHRA and CDR2 YSYEKL. V lost 0 bases and J lost 6, with 14 bases in between. The length of the CDR3 is 15 residues. DNA for the CDR3: TGCGCCAGCAGCCAAGATCGGGGGGGACCACATGGCTACACCTTC. Residues: CASSQDRGGPHGYTF.

Notes on this clone: Other DNA variants within this sample encode the same CDR3. The chain employs TRBV5-1 and TRBJ2-1; D is possibly TRBD2 (7 bases). The length of the CDR3 is 17 residues. Between the trimmed V and J ends, which lost 0 bases and 1 base, there was a span of 14 bases. Germline-derived CDR1 and CDR2 are SGHRS and YFSETQ. In nucleotides, the CDR3 is TGCGCCAGCAGCTTGGAGGGCGGGGGCCATTCCTACAATGAGCAGTTCTTC. This sequence encodes CASSLEGGGHSYNEQFF.

The V call is TRBV9, the J call TRBJ1-1, with D possibly being TRBD1 (5 bases). Trimming stripped 4 bases from V and 3 bases from J, with 13 bases between. CDR1 is SGDLS and CDR2 is YYNGEE in the germline V gene. This CDR3 has 14 residues. The CDR3 sequence is CASSPRGGDTEAFF. The CDR3, as DNA: TGTGCCAGCAGCCCCCGGGGGGGAGACACTGAAGCTTTCTTT.

The V call is TRBV12-5, the J call TRBJ2-3, with TRBD1 matching 8 bases. The CDR3 is 14 amino acids. Germline V lookup: CDR1 LGHNT, CDR2 FRNRAP. Trimming cost V 5 bases and J 6 bases; bases outside gene matches: 7. The CDR3 coding sequence is TGTGCTAGTGGTCCGGGACAGGCAACGGATACGCAGTATTTT. Protein sequence: CASGPGQATDTQYF. Full variable domain (missing parts from reference TRBV12-5 and TRBJ2-3): DARVTQTPRHKVTEMGQEVTMRCQPILGHNTVFWYRQTMMQGLELLAYFRNRAPLDDSGMPKDRFSAEMPDATLATLKIQPSEPRDSAVYFCASGPGQATDTQYFGPGTRLTVL.

The chain is built from TRBV19 and TRBJ1-4; D is unresolved. Germline V gives CDR1 LNHDA, CDR2 SQIVND (reference sequence). V lost 5 bases and J lost 5, with 15 bases in between. This CDR3 contains 15 residues. For the CDR3, the DNA is TGTGCCAGTAGTCCACCGGGGAAAACCAATGAAAAACTGTTTTTT. The encoded protein is CASSPPGKTNEKLFF.

The chain uses TRBV20-1 and TRBJ2-5; D remains ambiguous. Per germline, CDR1 DFQATT and CDR2 SNEGSKA (reference sequence). The CDR3 sequence is 11 residues long. Between the trimmed V and J ends, which lost 6 bases and 5 bases, there was a span of 10 bases. The CDR3 nucleotides read TGCAGTGCCGGTGGTAGGGAGACCCAGTACTTC. It specifies CSAGGRETQYF.

CDR3 amino acids: CASSPGQGGGYTF. The CDR3 nucleotides read TGTGCCAGCAGCCCGGGTCAGGGGGGTGGCTACACCTTC. V gene TRBV7-2 combines with J gene TRBJ1-2; 7 bases agree with TRBD1. The CDR3 contains 13 residues. V dropped 5 bases and J dropped 7; count of bases not matched to a gene: 7. Germline CDR1 and CDR2: SGHTA and FQGNSA.

The J gene is TRBJ1-6, the V gene TRBV11-2, with TRBD1 as a possible D gene (6 bases). V lost 5 bases and J 4 bases, leaving 12 bases between the germline ends. CDR1 is SGHAT and CDR2 is FQNNGV in the germline V gene. The CDR3 consists of 15 residues. The CDR3 reads CASSPDGQYNSPLHF. CDR3 coding DNA: TGTGCCAGCAGCCCTGATGGACAGTATAATTCACCCCTCCACTTT.

In its sample, this clone was seen a few times. The V and J genes are TRBV29-1 and TRBJ2-7, with D tentatively TRBD1 (5 bases). Germline assignment: CDR1 SQVTM and CDR2 ANQGSEA. Trimming stripped 5 bases from V and 2 bases from J, with 10 bases between. The length of the CDR3 is 12 residues. The CDR3 is CSVIWGAYEQYF. The CDR3 DNA sequence: TGCAGCGTTATATGGGGCGCCTACGAGCAGTACTTC.

The V gene is TRBV4-1, the J gene TRBJ2-7, with 10 positions matching TRBD1. Germline assignment: CDR1 MGHRA and CDR2 YSYEKL. CDR3 length: 15 amino acids. The V and J ends lost 2 bases and 5 bases, in that order; junction bases with no gene match: 6. The CDR3 sequence: CASSQTGQGSHEQYV. DNA of the CDR3: TGCGCCAGCAGCCAAACGGGACAGGGGAGCCACGAGCAGTACGTC.

The rearrangement links TRBV10-1 to TRBJ1-1, with TRBD1 identical over 8 bases. Unmatched junction bases numbered 7, after V lost 4 bases and J lost 3 bases. The germline V gene has CDR1 WNHNN and CDR2 SYGVQD (reference sequence). CDR3 length equals 15 residues. The CDR3 region has the DNA TGCGCCAGCAGTGTGGACCAGGGGGCATACACTGAAGCTTTCTTT. It specifies CASSVDQGAYTEAFF.

The chain combines TRBV4-2 with TRBJ1-4; D remains ambiguous. Germline values: CDR1 LGHNA, CDR2 YNFKEQ. This CDR3 contains 13 residues. The V end was cut by 0 bases, the J end by 9 bases, with 8 bases between. This CDR3 is CASSQELWQKLFF. The CDR3 DNA follows: TGTGCCAGCAGCCAAGAGCTCTGGCAAAAACTGTTTTTT.